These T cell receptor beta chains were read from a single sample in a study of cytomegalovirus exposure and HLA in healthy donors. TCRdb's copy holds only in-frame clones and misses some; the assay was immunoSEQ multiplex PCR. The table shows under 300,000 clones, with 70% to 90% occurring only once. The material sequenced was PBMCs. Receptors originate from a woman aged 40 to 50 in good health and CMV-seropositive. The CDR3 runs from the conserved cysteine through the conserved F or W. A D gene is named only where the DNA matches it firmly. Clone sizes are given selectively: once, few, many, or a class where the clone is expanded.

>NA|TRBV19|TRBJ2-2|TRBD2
TGTGCCAGTAGTATGGGACTAGCGGGTTTCACCGGGGAGCTGTTTTTT
CASSMGLAGFTGELFF
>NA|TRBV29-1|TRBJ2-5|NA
TGCAGCGTTGAGGGCCAGGCCCAAGAGACCCAGTACTTC
CSVEGQAQETQYF
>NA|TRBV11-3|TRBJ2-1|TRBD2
TGTGCCAGCAGCTTAGTTTGGGTTAGCGGGAGCAATGAGCAGTTCTTC
CASSLVWVSGSNEQFF
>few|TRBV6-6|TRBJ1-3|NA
TGTGCCAGCAGCCCCCGGACAGCTAGAAACACCATATATTTT
CASSPRTARNTIYF
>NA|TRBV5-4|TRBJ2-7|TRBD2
TGTGCCAGCAGCCCACAAACTAGCGGGGCCTACGAGCAGTACTTC
CASSPQTSGAYEQYF
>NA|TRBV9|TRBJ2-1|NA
TGTGCCAGCAGCGTAGCTCCCGGCCAGGGGAGAGGCAATGAGCAGTTCTTC
CASSVAPGQGRGNEQFF
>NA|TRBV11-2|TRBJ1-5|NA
TGTGCCAGCAGCCACGGACAATATCAGCCCCAGCATTTT
CASSHGQYQPQHF
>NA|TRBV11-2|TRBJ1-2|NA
TGTGCCAGCAGCTTAGTGGGGGGATGGAATGGCTACACCTTC
CASSLVGGWNGYTF
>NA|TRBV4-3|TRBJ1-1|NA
TGCGCCAGCAGCCAAAATTTAGCGAACACTGAAGCTTTCTTT
CASSQNLANTEAFF
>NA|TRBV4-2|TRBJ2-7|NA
TGTGCCAGCAGCCAAGGGAGGGACGAGCAGTACTTC
CASSQGRDEQYF
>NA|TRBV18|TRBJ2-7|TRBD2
TGTGCCAGCTCACCCCCGGGAGGTCTCTACGAGCAGTACTTC
CASSPPGGLYEQYF
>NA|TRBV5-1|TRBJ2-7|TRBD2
TGCGCCAGCAGCTTGCGTAGCGGGAGTTCCTACGAGCAGTACTTC
CASSLRSGSSYEQYF
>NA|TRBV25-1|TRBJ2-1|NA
TGTGCCAGCAGCGTTTTGGACAGAAACAATGAGCAGTTCTTC
CASSVLDRNNEQFF
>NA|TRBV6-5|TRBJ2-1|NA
TGTGCCAGCAGCCCCAGGGTTCTTTCCTACAATGAGCAGTTCTTC
CASSPRVLSYNEQFF
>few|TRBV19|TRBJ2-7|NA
TGTGCCAGTAGTCTACGGCGGGGCTCCTACGAGCAGTACTTC
CASSLRRGSYEQYF
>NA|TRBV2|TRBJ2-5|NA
TGTGCCAGCAAGCCAGGACAAGAGACCCAGTACTTC
CASKPGQETQYF
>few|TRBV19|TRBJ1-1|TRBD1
TGTGCCAGTACCAATCGACAGGGGCCCACTGAAGCTTTCTTT
CASTNRQGPTEAFF
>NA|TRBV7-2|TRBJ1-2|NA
TGTGCCAGCAGCTTAGAGGCGGCCAGGGCTAACTATGGCTACACCTTC
CASSLEAARANYGYTF
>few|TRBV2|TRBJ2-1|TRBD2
TGTGCCAGCAGTCCACTAGCGGGGAGTCTCTACAATGAGCAGTTCTTC
CASSPLAGSLYNEQFF